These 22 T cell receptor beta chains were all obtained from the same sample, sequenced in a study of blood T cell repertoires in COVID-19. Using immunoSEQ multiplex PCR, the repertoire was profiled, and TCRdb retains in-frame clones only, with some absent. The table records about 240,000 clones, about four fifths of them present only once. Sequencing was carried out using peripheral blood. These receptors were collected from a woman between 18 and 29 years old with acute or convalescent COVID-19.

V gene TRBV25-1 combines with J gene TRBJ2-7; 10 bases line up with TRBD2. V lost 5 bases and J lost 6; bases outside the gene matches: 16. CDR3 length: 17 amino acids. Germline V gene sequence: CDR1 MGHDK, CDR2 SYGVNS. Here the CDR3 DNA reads TGTGCCAGCAGTCCCGACCCCGCTAGCGGGAGATTGCGCGAGCAGTACTTC. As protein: CASSPDPASGRLREQYF.

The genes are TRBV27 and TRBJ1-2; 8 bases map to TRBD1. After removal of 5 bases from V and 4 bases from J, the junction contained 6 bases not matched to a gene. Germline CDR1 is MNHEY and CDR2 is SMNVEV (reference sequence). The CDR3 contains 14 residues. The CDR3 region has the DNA TGTGCCAGCAGTCCTGGGACAGGCCTCTATGGCTACACCTTC. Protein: CASSPGTGLYGYTF.

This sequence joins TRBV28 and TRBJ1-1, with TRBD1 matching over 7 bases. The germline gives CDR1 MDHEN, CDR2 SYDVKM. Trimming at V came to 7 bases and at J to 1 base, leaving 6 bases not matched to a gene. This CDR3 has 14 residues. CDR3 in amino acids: CASTGQGENTEAFF. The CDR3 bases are TGTGCCAGCACGGGGCAGGGGGAGAACACTGAAGCTTTCTTT.

This CDR3 reads CASSEASGRGNEQFF. CDR3 DNA: TGTGCCAGCAGTGAAGCTAGCGGGAGGGGGAATGAGCAGTTCTTC. The chain carries TRBV6-4 and TRBJ2-1; TRBD2 agrees at 12 bases. This CDR3 spans 15 amino acids. J was trimmed by 7 bases and V by 3 bases; bases with no gene match: 4. Germline loops: CDR1 MRHNA, CDR2 SNTAGT.

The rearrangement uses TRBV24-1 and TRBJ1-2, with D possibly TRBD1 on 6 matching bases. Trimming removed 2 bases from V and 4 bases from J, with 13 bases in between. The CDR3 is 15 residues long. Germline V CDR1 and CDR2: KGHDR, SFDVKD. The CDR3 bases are TGTGCCACCAGTGATTCTACAGGGTGGCCCTATGGCTACACCTTC. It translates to CATSDSTGWPYGYTF.

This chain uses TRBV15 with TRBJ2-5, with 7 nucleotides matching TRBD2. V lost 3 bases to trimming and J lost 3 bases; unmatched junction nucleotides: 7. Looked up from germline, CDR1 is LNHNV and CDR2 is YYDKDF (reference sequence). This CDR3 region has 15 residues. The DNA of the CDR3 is TGTGCCACCAGCAGCCTGGGCGGGGGTAAAGAGACCCAGTACTTC. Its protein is CATSSLGGGKETQYF. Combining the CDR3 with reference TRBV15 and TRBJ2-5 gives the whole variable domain DAMVIQNPRYQVTQFGKPVTLSCSQTLNHNVMYWYQQKSSQAPKLLFHYYDKDFNNEADTPDNFQSRRPNTSFCFLDIRSPGLGDTAMYLCATSSLGGGKETQYFGPGTRLLVL.

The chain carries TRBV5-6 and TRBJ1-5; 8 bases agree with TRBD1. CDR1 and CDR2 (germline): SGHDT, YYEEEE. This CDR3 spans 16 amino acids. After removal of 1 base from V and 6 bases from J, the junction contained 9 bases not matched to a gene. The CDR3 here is CASSLFGQGFGQPQHF. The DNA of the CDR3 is TGTGCCAGCAGCTTGTTTGGACAGGGTTTCGGTCAGCCCCAGCATTTT.

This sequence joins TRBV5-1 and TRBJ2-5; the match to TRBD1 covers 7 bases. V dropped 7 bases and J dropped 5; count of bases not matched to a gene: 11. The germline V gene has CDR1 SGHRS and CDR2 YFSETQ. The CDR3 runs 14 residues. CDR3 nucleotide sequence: TGCGCCAGCGTAGCCCCCGGGACAGCGGAGACCCAGTACTTC. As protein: CASVAPGTAETQYF.

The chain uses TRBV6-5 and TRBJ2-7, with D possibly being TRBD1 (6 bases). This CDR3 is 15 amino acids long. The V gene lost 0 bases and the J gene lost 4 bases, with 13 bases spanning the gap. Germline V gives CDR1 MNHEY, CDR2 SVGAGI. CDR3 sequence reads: CASSYSLQGLYEQYF. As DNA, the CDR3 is TGTGCCAGCAGTTACTCGTTACAGGGATTATACGAGCAGTACTTC.

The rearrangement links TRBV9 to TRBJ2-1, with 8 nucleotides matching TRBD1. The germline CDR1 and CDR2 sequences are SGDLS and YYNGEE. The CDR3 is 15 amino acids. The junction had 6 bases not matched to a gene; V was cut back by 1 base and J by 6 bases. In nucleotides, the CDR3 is TGTGCCAGCAGCGTATCCGGACAGGGTTTCAATGAGCAGTTCTTC. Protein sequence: CASSVSGQGFNEQFF.

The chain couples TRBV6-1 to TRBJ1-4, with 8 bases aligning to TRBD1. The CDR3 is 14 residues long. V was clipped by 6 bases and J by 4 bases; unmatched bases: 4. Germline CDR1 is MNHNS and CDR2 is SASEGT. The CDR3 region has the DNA TGTGCCAGCAGACTACAGGGGGGTAATGAAAAACTGTTTTTT. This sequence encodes CASRLQGGNEKLFF.

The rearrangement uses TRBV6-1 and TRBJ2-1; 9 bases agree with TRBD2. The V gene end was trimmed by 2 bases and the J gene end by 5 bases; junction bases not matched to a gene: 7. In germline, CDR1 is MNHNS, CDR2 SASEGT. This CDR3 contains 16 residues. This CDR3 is CASSEPAGGPHNEQFF. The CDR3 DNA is TGTGCCAGCAGTGAACCGGCGGGAGGGCCCCACAATGAGCAGTTCTTC.

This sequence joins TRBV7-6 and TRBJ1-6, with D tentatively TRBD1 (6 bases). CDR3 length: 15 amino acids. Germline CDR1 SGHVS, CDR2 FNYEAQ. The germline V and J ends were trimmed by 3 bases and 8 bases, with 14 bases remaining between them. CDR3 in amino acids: CASSFNAGDHSPLHF. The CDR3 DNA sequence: TGTGCCAGCAGCTTTAACGCAGGGGACCATTCACCCCTCCACTTT.

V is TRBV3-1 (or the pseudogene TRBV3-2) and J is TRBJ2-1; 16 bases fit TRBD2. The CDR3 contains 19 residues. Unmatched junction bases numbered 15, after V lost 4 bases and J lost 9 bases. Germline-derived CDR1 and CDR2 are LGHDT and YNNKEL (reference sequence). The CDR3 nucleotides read TGTGCCAGCAGCCCGGGACTAGCGGGAGGGCCCTCAGCCGTAGGTGAGCAGTTCTTC. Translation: CASSPGLAGGPSAVGEQFF.

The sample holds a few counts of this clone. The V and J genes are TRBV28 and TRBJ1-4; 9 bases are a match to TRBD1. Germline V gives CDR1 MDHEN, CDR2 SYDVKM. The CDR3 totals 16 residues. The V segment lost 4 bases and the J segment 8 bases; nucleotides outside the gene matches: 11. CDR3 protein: CASSSAQQGAREKLFF. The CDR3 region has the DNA TGTGCCAGCAGTTCAGCACAACAGGGGGCTAGGGAAAAACTGTTTTTT.

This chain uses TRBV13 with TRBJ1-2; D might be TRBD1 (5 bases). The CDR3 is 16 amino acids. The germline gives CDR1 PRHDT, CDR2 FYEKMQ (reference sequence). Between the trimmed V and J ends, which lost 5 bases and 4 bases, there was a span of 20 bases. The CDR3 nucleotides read TGTGCCAGCAGCCCAACAGACAGCCTATCGGTCTATGGCTACACCTTC. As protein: CASSPTDSLSVYGYTF.

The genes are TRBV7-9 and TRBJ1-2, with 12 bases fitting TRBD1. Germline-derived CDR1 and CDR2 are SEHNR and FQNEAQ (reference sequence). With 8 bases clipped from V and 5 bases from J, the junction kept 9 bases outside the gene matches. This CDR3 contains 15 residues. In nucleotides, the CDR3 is TGTGCCAGCCACAAGTCGGGACAGGGGGCGTATGGCTACACCTTC. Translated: CASHKSGQGAYGYTF. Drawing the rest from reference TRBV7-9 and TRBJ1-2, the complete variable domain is DTGVSQNPRHKITKRGQNVTFRCDPISEHNRLYWYRQTLGQGPEFLTYFQNEAQLEKSRLLSDRFSAERPKGSFSTLEIQRTEQGDSAMYLCASHKSGQGAYGYTFGSGTRLTVV.

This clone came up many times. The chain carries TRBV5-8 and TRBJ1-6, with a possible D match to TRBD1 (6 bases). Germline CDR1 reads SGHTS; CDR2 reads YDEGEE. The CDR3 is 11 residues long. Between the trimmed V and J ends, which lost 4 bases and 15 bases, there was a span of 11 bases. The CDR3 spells CASSPGQNLHF. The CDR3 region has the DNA TGTGCCAGCAGCCCCGGACAGAACCTCCACTTT.

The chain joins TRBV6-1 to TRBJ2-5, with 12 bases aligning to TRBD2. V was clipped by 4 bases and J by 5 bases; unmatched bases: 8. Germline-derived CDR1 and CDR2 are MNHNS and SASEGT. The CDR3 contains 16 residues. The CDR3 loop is CASSGLAGESWETQYF. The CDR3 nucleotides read TGTGCCAGCAGTGGACTAGCGGGAGAATCCTGGGAGACCCAGTACTTC.

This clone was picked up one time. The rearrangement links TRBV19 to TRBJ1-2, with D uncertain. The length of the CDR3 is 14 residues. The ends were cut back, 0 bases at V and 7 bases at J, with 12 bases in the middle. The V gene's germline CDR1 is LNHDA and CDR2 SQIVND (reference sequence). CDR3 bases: TGTGCCAGTAGTATAGACCCAACAGAGACTGGCTACACCTTC. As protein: CASSIDPTETGYTF. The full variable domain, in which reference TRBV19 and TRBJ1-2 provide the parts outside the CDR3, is DGGITQSPKYLFRKEGQNVTLSCEQNLNHDAMYWYRQDPGQGLRLIYYSQIVNDFQKGDIAEGYSVSREKKESFPLTVTSAQKNPTAFYLCASSIDPTETGYTFGSGTRLTVV.

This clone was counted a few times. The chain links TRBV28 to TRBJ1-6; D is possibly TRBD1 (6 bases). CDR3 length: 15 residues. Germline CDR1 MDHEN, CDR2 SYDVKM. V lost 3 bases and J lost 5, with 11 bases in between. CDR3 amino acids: CASSFYRVNNSPLHF. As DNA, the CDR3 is TGTGCCAGCAGTTTCTACAGGGTAAATAATTCACCCCTCCACTTT.

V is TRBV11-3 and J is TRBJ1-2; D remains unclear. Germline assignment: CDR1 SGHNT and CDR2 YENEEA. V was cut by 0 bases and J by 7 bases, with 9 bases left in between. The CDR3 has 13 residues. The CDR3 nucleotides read TGTGCCAGCAGCTTAGACAGCGGGCTTGGCTACACCTTC. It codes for CASSLDSGLGYTF.